Following are 14 T cell receptor beta chains from one sample sequenced in a study of identical twins. MiXCR, applied by TCRdb to the 5' RACE reads, yields one record per CDR3 protein. This table has about 890,000 distinct CDR3 sequences, 9% to 15% appearing once. A further study also used this sample, focusing on yellow fever vaccine responses in identical twins.

What was sequenced was PBMCs. The receptors here all came from a woman aged 18-30 years in good health.

This clonotype turned up a few times. The V gene is TRBV4-1, the J gene TRBJ2-7, with 11 nucleotides matching TRBD2. The CDR3 spans 16 residues. Germline V CDR1 and CDR2: MGHRA, YSYEKL. After removal of 5 bases from V and 4 bases from J, the junction contained 10 bases not matched to a gene. The CDR3 loop reads CASSKGAASGRYEQYF. In nucleotides, the CDR3 is TGCGCCAGCAGCAAGGGCGCGGCTAGCGGGAGGTACGAGCAGTACTTC.

V gene TRBV20-1 combines with J gene TRBJ2-7; TRBD2 agrees at 12 bases. V lost 6 bases, J lost 4 bases, and 7 bases stayed unmatched. This CDR3 is 14 amino acids long. Germline CDR1 and CDR2: DFQATT and SNEGSKA (reference sequence). The CDR3 sequence is CSALLAGGPYEQYV. The DNA of the CDR3 is TGCAGTGCCCTCCTAGCGGGGGGGCCATACGAGCAGTACGTC.

The chain joins TRBV12-3 or TRBV12-4 to TRBJ2-7; a possible D gene is TRBD1 (5 bases). The CDR3 totals 11 residues. V was cut by 9 bases and J by 7 bases, with 13 bases left in between. The CDR3 here is CASWQGTEQYV. The CDR3 DNA follows: TGTGCCAGTTGGCAGGGTACGGAGCAGTACGTC.

The chain has TRBV12-3 or TRBV12-4 and TRBJ1-1, with D hard to call. V was trimmed by 6 bases and J by 1 base, leaving 9 bases between them. The CDR3 spans 13 residues. In DNA, the CDR3 is TGTGCCAGCAGGGCGGTGCGGAACACTGAAGCTTTCTTT. Its translation: CASRAVRNTEAFF.

The gene calls are TRBV29-1 and TRBJ1-4, with D possibly being TRBD1 (5 bases). The CDR3 loop spans 13 amino acids. Deletions cut 2 bases from V and 7 bases from J, with 11 bases between. Germline V gene sequence: CDR1 SQVTM, CDR2 ANQGSEA. CDR3 in DNA: TGCAGCGTTGAAAGGCAGGGTGGTGAAAAACTGTTTTTT. Translated: CSVERQGGEKLFF.

This clonotype was observed many times. The chain links TRBV7-2 to TRBJ2-7; D call uncertain. Per germline, CDR1 SGHTA and CDR2 FQGNSA. This CDR3 is built from 13 residues. V was clipped by 4 bases and J by 0 bases, with 7 bases between them. CDR3 sequence: CASSSPNSYEQYF. The DNA of the CDR3 is TGTGCCAGCAGCTCACCTAACTCCTACGAGCAGTACTTC.

CDR3 in amino acids: CASSPRPTSQETQYF. The CDR3 DNA is TGTGCCAGCTCACCACGTCCGACTAGCCAAGAGACCCAGTACTTC. The chain recombines TRBV18 with TRBJ2-5, with a tentative D call TRBD2 (6 bases). Germline CDR1 and CDR2: KGHSH and LQKENI. The V and J ends lost 1 base and 1 base respectively, with 10 bases between them. This CDR3 comprises 15 residues.

In its sample, this clonotype was seen many times. Here the CDR3 DNA reads TGTGCCAGCAGTTTACGCAGGGGGTACGAGCAGTACGTC. Translation gives CASSLRRGYEQYV. The chain joins TRBV12-3 or TRBV12-4 to TRBJ2-7, with TRBD1 identical over 7 bases. The CDR3 is 13 residues long. V gave up 2 bases and J gave up 4 bases; unmatched junction bases: 2.

The gene calls are TRBV27 and TRBJ2-7; perhaps TRBD2 as D (6 bases). Germline V gene data show CDR1 as MNHEY and CDR2 as SMNVEV (reference sequence). The CDR3 length is 14 residues. V lost 2 bases and J lost 5, with 13 bases in between. CDR3 sequence (DNA): TGTGCCAGCAGTTTAAGGAGGGCCCTCAACGAGCAGTACTTC. Translated, it gives CASSLRRALNEQYF.

The sample holds a few counts of this clonotype. The chain couples TRBV7-2 to TRBJ1-6; 8 nucleotides agree with TRBD1. This CDR3 has 15 residues. Germline-derived CDR1 and CDR2 are SGHTA and FQGNSA. J lost 6 bases, V lost 1 base, and 2 bases had no gene match. The CDR3 region has the DNA TGTGCCAGCAGCTTAGGGACAGGGACTAATTCACCCCTCCACTTT. It encodes CASSLGTGTNSPLHF.

This clonotype was found a few times. This chain uses TRBV2 with TRBJ2-3, with TRBD1 matching 10 bases. The CDR3 is 14 amino acids. J was trimmed by 5 bases and V by 5 bases; bases with no gene match: 4. From germline, CDR1 is SNHLY and CDR2 FYNNEI. CDR3 sequence (DNA): TGTGCCAGCAGTAGACAGGGGGCGCAAGATACGCAGTATTTT. Translating it yields CASSRQGAQDTQYF.

This rearrangement joins TRBV5-1 to TRBJ1-3, with a tentative D call TRBD1 (5 bases). Trimming left V 0 bases short and J 3 bases short, with 7 bases between. There are 14 residues in the CDR3. Germline CDR1 reads SGHRS; CDR2 reads YFSETQ. In DNA, the CDR3 is TGCGCCAGCAGCTTGGCAGGGCTTGGAAACACCATATATTTT. It specifies CASSLAGLGNTIYF.

The chain joins TRBV6-4 to TRBJ2-2, with TRBD2 matching 9 bases. The length of the CDR3 is 15 residues. Germline V lookup: CDR1 MRHNA, CDR2 SNTAGT. V dropped 3 bases and J dropped 6; count of bases not matched to a gene: 5. The CDR3 bases are TGTGCCAGCAGTGAAGGTAGCGGGGGACCCGGGGAGCTGTTTTTT. Protein: CASSEGSGGPGELFF.

Many counts were recorded for this clonotype. The chain combines TRBV12-3 or TRBV12-4 with TRBJ2-7; 12 bases line up with TRBD2. With 6 bases clipped from V and 5 bases from J, the junction kept 8 bases outside the gene matches. The CDR3 loop spans 15 amino acids. CDR3 DNA: TGTGCCAGCAGGTACAGGACTAGCGGGACGGACGAGCAGTACTTC. Translated: CASRYRTSGTDEQYF.